The TCR beta chain described here comes from a study of tumor T cells in aggressive B-cell lymphoma. This clone was seen a handful of times. Germline trimming cut 0 bases from V and 1 base from J; bases unmatched to any gene: 4. CDR1 is SGDLS and CDR2 is YYNGEE in the germline V gene. This CDR3 has 16 amino acids. Sequencing was performed with immunoSEQ multiplex PCR; in TCRdb, only in-frame clones are kept and a portion is missing. The sample shows about 500 clones, around 83% of them seen only once. Sequencing was done on a sample of tumor tissue. J is TRBJ2-3 and V is TRBV9; 8 nucleotides align to TRBD2. This TCR derives from an adult with diffuse large B cell lymphoma. The CDR3 DNA reads TGTGCCAGCAGCGTAGACGGGAGGGCTGGCACAGATACGCAGTATTTT. This codes for CASSVDGRAGTDTQYF. Drawing the rest from reference TRBV9 and TRBJ2-3, the complete variable domain is DSGVTQTPKHLITATGQRVTLRCSPRSGDLSVYWYQQSLDQGLQFLIQYYNGEERAKGNILERFSAQQFPDLHSELNLSSLELGDSALYFCASSVDGRAGTDTQYFGPGTRLTVL.